What follows is one T cell receptor beta chain and its context. Its cognate antigen is unknown. The germline V gene has CDR1 MDHEN and CDR2 SYDVKM. The CDR3 runs to 16 residues. V shed 2 bases and J shed 0 bases, with 13 bases lying between them. These data originate in a study of T cell responses to AZD1222 COVID-19 vaccine. Study-wide background: Both about-4-week and about-12-week second-dose recipients were combined.

TCRdb keeps only in-frame clones here, not all; method: immunoSEQ multiplex PCR. Among 110,000 to 150,000 clones, approximately 91% were seen once, and the ten largest hold about 4.4%. Study outcomes and limitations: Only 6 or 7 individuals given AZD1222 were seropositive at baseline. Without day 14 samples, only post-peak T cell repertoires were studied.

Sequenced here: peripheral blood, sampled on day 0 of AZD1222 vaccination. The TCR originated in an adult in good health. The rearrangement uses TRBV28 and TRBJ1-2, with D uncertain. CDR3 sequence reads: CASSLTGPGSNYGYTF. CDR3 bases: TGTGCCAGCAGTTTAACTGGCCCGGGATCTAACTATGGCTACACCTTC.